One and the same sample provided the 11 T cell receptor beta chains below, sequenced in a study of blood T cell repertoires in COVID-19. Assay used: immunoSEQ multiplex PCR; TCRdb lists only in-frame clones, some missing. The repertoire holds fewer than 500,000 clones, roughly 90% seen once, with around 0.64% in the top ten. Sample: PBMCs or T cells enriched from blood (not recorded which). The receptors shown here come from a woman aged 18-30 years who had recovered from COVID-19.

V gene TRBV6-1 combines with J gene TRBJ1-2; D possibly corresponds to TRBD1 (5 bases). Germline V gene data show CDR1 as MNHNS and CDR2 as SASEGT. V shed 0 bases and J shed 8 bases, with 19 bases lying between them. The CDR3 is 16 residues long. CDR3 sequence (DNA): TGTGCCAGCAGTGAAGCGCTTCAAGGGGCTGCCTTCGGCTACACCTTC. Amino acid sequence: CASSEALQGAAFGYTF.

The rearrangement links TRBV28 to TRBJ1-5; TRBD1 might be the D (5 bases). Germline V CDR1 and CDR2: MDHEN, SYDVKM. V dropped 5 bases and J dropped 3 bases, with 20 bases sitting between them. The CDR3 totals 17 residues. CDR3 DNA: TGTGCCAGCAGTCCGAGTCGGTTAGCAGGGTCCAATCAGCCCCAGCATTTT. It is translated as CASSPSRLAGSNQPQHF.

This chain uses TRBV28 with TRBJ1-2; D might be TRBD1 (6 bases). The CDR3 is 15 residues long. The V end lost 2 bases, the J end lost 4 bases, and 14 bases lay between the germline ends. Germline CDR1 is MDHEN and CDR2 is SYDVKM. CDR3 residues: CASSLIQGDGYGYTF. CDR3 DNA: TGTGCCAGCAGTTTAATACAGGGAGACGGCTATGGCTACACCTTC.

The V gene is TRBV7-2, the J gene TRBJ1-2, with a possible D match to TRBD1 (5 bases). Germline CDR1 is SGHTA and CDR2 is FQGNSA. V was clipped by 4 bases and J by 3 bases, with 12 bases between them. There are 14 residues in the CDR3. CDR3 residues: CASSSRGLYYGYTF. The CDR3 region has the DNA TGTGCCAGCAGCTCTCGGGGACTATACTATGGCTACACCTTC.

The chain has TRBV2 and TRBJ2-3, with TRBD2 matching over 9 bases. The CDR3 loop spans 14 amino acids. In germline, CDR1 is SNHLY, CDR2 FYNNEI. The J segment lost 2 bases and the V segment lost 7 bases, leaving 4 bases of the junction unmatched. DNA of the CDR3: TGTGCCAGCAACCTAGCGGGGTTCACAGATACGCAGTATTTT. Its translation is CASNLAGFTDTQYF.

The chain carries TRBV5-5 and TRBJ2-3; D is undetermined. The CDR3 is made up of 15 amino acids. The germline V gene encodes CDR1 SGHKS and CDR2 YYEKEE (reference sequence). Trimming took 6 bases from V and 3 from J, leaving 17 bases between them. CDR3 amino acids: CASNGVTIGTDTQYF. The CDR3 DNA sequence: TGTGCCAGCAATGGAGTAACGATAGGTACAGATACGCAGTATTTT.

The chain joins TRBV3-1 (or the pseudogene TRBV3-2) to TRBJ1-2; D gene unclear. Germline CDR1 LGHDT, CDR2 YNNKEL (reference sequence). Trimming cost V 0 bases and J 4 bases, with 12 bases left between them. This CDR3 is 15 amino acids long. This chain's CDR3 is CASSQEVPVGYGYTF. The CDR3 DNA reads TGTGCCAGCAGCCAAGAAGTCCCGGTCGGCTATGGCTACACCTTC.

The V call is TRBV27, the J call TRBJ2-7, with TRBD1 identical over 8 bases. This CDR3 is 18 amino acids long. Germline-derived CDR1 and CDR2 are MNHEY and SMNVEV (reference sequence). J gave up 2 bases and V 0 bases, and 12 bases lay outside the gene matches. CDR3 protein: CASSLSGALTGVAYEQYF. The CDR3 DNA is TGTGCCAGCAGTTTATCTGGGGCGTTGACAGGGGTGGCCTACGAGCAGTACTTC.

The chain has TRBV12-3 or TRBV12-4 and TRBJ1-2, with a possible D match to TRBD1 (5 bases). The germline V and J ends were trimmed by 3 bases and 5 bases, with 10 bases remaining between them. This CDR3 region has 13 residues. CDR3 nucleotide sequence: TGTGCCAGCAGTTTGCCGGGACTGTATGGCTACACCTTC. Amino acids: CASSLPGLYGYTF.

The V call is TRBV5-5, the J call TRBJ2-5, with 7 positions matching TRBD1. The CDR3 totals 19 residues. V lost 4 bases to trimming and J lost 1 base; unmatched junction nucleotides: 19. Germline loops: CDR1 SGHKS, CDR2 YYEKEE (reference sequence). CDR3 sequence (DNA): TGTGCCAGCAGCCGCTCGCAGGGACAGCTTACCTTATTCCAAGAGACCCAGTACTTC. Translating gives CASSRSQGQLTLFQETQYF.

The gene calls are TRBV11-2 and TRBJ1-3; unclear D gene. This CDR3 spans 15 amino acids. The germline CDR1 and CDR2 sequences are SGHAT and FQNNGV. The V end was cut by 5 bases, the J end by 4 bases, with 15 bases between. CDR3 in amino acids: CASSPGEVDGNTIYF. CDR3 coding DNA: TGTGCCAGCAGCCCCGGGGAGGTAGACGGAAACACCATATATTTT.